The rows below give T cell receptor beta chains drawn from one sample of a study of shared clonotypes between healthy human individuals. Using immunoSEQ multiplex PCR, the repertoire was profiled, and TCRdb retains in-frame clones only, with some absent. In the table there are 2 million to 3 million clones, 93% of which are singletons. Sequencing input: naive CD4+ T cells from PBMCs. Every receptor here comes from a man younger than 30 in good health. Some clones in this sample may be carry-over from other donors' samples. Both conserved end residues are trimmed from each CDR3.

j_call v_call cdr3_aa
TRBJ1-3 TRBV25-1 ASIGQNPGNTIY
TRBJ1-3 TRBV5-4 ASRSQGEGSGNTIY
TRBJ2-2 TRBV18 ASSRGQGNTGELF
TRBJ1-1 TRBV29-1 SVVLARDTEAF
TRBJ2-5 TRBV11-2 ASSLAALTQY
TRBJ2-1 TRBV14 ASSQLRTSGRANEQF
TRBJ1-1 TRBV6-6 ASSNTPGARTEAF
TRBJ2-3 TRBV6-5 ASSRRRGDTQY
TRBJ1-1 TRBV19 ASSIEGGGKNTEAF
TRBJ1-4 TRBV15 ATSRDSRWGATNEKLF
TRBJ1-2 TRBV5-6 ASSEGGYGYT
TRBJ1-1 TRBV10-2 ASSAGGTLTEAF
TRBJ1-1 TRBV15 ATSRGDRATEAF
TRBJ2-7 TRBV15 ATSRGTSGSYEQY
TRBJ2-1 TRBV25-1 ASSQLDIGPNEQF
TRBJ2-1 TRBV6-1 ASSEGYRVEQF
TRBJ2-2 TRBV14 ASSKGANTGELF
TRBJ2-7 TRBV2 ASLQDTSYEQY
TRBJ1-5 TRBV6-1 ASSERGVSNQPQH
TRBJ2-7 TRBV19 ASRPRTGRVYEQY
TRBJ2-2 TRBV29-1 SVSLGRTTNTGELF
TRBJ2-5 TRBV7-9 ASSSRDRGLETQY
TRBJ2-2 TRBV5-1 ASSQITNTGELF
TRBJ2-5 TRBV18 ASSPFGHKSEQY
TRBJ1-2 TRBV10-3 AISDGGSKGFYGYT
TRBJ2-7 TRBV28 ASSPPGGGLYEQY